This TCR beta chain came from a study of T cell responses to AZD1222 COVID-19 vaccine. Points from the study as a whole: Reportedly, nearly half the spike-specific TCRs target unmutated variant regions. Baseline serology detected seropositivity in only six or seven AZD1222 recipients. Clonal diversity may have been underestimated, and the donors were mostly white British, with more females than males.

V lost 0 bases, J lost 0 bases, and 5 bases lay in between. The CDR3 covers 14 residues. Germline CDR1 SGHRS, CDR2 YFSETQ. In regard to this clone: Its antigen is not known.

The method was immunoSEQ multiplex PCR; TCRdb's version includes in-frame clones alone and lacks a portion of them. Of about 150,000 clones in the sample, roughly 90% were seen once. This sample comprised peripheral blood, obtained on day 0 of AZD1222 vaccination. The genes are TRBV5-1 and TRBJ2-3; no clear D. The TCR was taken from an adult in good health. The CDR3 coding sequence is TGCGCCAGCAGCTTGGAGGGTAGCACAGATACGCAGTATTTT. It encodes CASSLEGSTDTQYF.